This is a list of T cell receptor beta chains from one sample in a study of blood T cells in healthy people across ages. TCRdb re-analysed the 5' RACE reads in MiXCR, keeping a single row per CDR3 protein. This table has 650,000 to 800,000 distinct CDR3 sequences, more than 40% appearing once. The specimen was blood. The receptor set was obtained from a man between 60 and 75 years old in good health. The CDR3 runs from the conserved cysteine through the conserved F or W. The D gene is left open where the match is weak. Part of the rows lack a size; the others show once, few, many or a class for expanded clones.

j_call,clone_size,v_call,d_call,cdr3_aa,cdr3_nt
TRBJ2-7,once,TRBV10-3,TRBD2,CAISESGLAGVEQYF,TGTGCCATCAGTGAGTCGGGACTAGCGGGAGTTGAGCAGTACTTC
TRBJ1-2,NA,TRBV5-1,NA,CASSSGQQTYGYTF,TGCGCCAGCAGCTCTGGACAGCAAACCTATGGCTACACCTTC
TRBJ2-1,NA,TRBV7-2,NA,CANSLRTDYNKQFF,TGTGCCAACAGCTTACGGACAGACTACAATAAGCAGTTCTTC
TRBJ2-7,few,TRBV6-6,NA,CASRASLGANSYEQYF,TGTGCCAGCAGAGCAAGCCTGGGCGCGAACTCCTACGAGCAGTACTTC
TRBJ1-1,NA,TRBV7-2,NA,CASAVFNTEAFF,TGTGCCAGCGCGGTTTTCAACACTGAAGCTTTCTTT
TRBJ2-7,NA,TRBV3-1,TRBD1,CASSQETGLRPGLYEQYF,TGTGCCAGCAGCCAAGAGACAGGGCTTCGACCAGGGTTGTACGAGCAGTACTTC
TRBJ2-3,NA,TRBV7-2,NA,CASSLYSLGTDTQYF,TGTGCCAGCAGCTTATACAGCTTAGGCACAGATACGCAGTATTTT
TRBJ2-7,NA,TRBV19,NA,CASRPEDGFPSYEQYF,TGTGCCAGTAGACCCGAGGATGGGTTTCCCTCCTACGAGCAGTACTTC
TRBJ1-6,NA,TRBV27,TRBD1,CASSLRYTGGSSPLHF,TGTGCCAGCAGTTTGCGATATACAGGGGGTAGTTCACCCCTCCACTTT
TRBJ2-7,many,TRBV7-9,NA,CASSLEGSLSEQYF,TGTGCCAGCAGCTTAGAGGGCAGCCTTTCCGAGCAGTACTTC
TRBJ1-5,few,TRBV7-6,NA,CASSLTGRSGNQPQHF,TGTGCCAGCAGCTTAACCGGACGATCAGGCAATCAGCCCCAGCATTTT
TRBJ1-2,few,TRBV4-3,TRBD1,CASSQRGQGYTF,TGCGCCAGCAGCCAGAGGGGGCAAGGCTACACCTTC
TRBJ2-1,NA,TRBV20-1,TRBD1,CSARKRQGAGNEQFF,TGCAGTGCTAGAAAGAGGCAGGGGGCCGGCAATGAGCAGTTCTTC
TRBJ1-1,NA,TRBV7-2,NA,CASSPGGGLDTEAFF,TGTGCCAGCAGCCCCGGGGGGGGGCTGGACACTGAAGCTTTCTTT
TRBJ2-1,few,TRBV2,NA,CASRFDRSSSYNEQFF,TGTGCCAGCAGGTTCGACAGGTCTAGCTCCTACAATGAGCAGTTCTTC
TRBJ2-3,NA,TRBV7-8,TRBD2,CASSLGVFSGGAGDTQYF,TGTGCCAGCAGCTTAGGAGTCTTTAGCGGGGGGGCCGGAGATACGCAGTATTTT
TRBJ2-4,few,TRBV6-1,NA,CASTGTASGIQYF,TGTGCCAGCACCGGGACGGCCTCAGGGATTCAGTACTTC
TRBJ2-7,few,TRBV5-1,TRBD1,CASSLNWGQGQDEQYF,TGCGCCAGCAGCTTGAACTGGGGACAGGGTCAAGACGAGCAGTACTTC